Below, 6 T cell receptor beta chains from the same sample are listed, as sequenced in a study of glioma-infiltrating T cells. Amplification of TCR alpha and beta CDR3 regions from RNA used iRepertoire nested multiplex PCR. TCRdb itself ran the multiplex PCR reads through MiXCR, one entry per CDR3 protein. This sample has about 200,000 distinct CDR3 sequences, with approximately 30% found just once. Sequences were obtained from glioma tissue, nonneoplastic brain tissue, or PBMCs (not recorded which). The receptors here all came from a human donor with low-grade glioma or glioblastoma, undergoing nonglioma brain surgery, or in good health (not recorded which).

The rearrangement links TRBV5-1 to TRBJ2-1; tentative D call: TRBD1 (5 bases). V was clipped by 2 bases and J by 0 bases, with 12 bases between them. This CDR3 is built from 16 residues. The germline V gene has CDR1 SGHRS and CDR2 YFSETQ. The CDR3 spells CASSFRGSSSYNEQFF. CDR3 nucleotides: TGCGCCAGCAGCTTTAGGGGCTCAAGCTCCTACAATGAGCAGTTCTTC.

This clonotype was recorded at least ten times. This chain joins TRBV24-1 and TRBJ2-5; the D gene is possibly TRBD2 (6 bases). Trimming took off 3 bases at V and 2 bases at J, with 12 bases between the two ends. The CDR3 has 15 amino acids. Germline V gene lookup returns CDR1 KGHDR and CDR2 SFDVKD. The CDR3 reads CATSDRGNGQETQYF. The CDR3 DNA reads as TGTGCCACCAGTGATCGGGGGAATGGGCAAGAGACCCAGTACTTC.

This clonotype has at least ten counts. This chain connects TRBV7-2 to TRBJ1-1; 8 positions match TRBD1. Germline V CDR1 and CDR2: SGHTA, FQGNSA. V lost 6 bases, J lost 5 bases, and 8 bases stayed unmatched. This CDR3 is built from 14 residues. CDR3 in DNA: TGTGCCAGCAGTTCCGGACAGGGTAGGACTGAAGCTTTCTTT. This sequence encodes CASSSGQGRTEAFF.

This clonotype was picked up a small number of times. A much larger clone differs from this one at a single base, so this may be a read error. The chain is built from TRBV28 and TRBJ2-1; 9 positions match TRBD2. This CDR3 spans 16 amino acids. The germline V gene has CDR1 MDHEN and CDR2 SYDVKM. CDR3: CASSPPGSGSRREKFF. The CDR3 DNA is TGTGCCAGCAGTCCTCCCGGTAGCGGGAGTCGGCGTGAGAAGTTCTTC.

Of note for this clonotype: A much larger clonotype is one base distant, so this may be a read error. The J gene is TRBJ1-1, the V gene TRBV7-3, with D possibly matching TRBD1 (5 bases). This CDR3 comprises 14 residues. CDR1 is SGHTA and CDR2 is FQGTGA in the germline V gene. Trimming removed 11 bases from V and 6 bases from J, with 22 bases in between. CDR3: CAGQEKGIRAEAFF. DNA of the CDR3: TGTGCCGGCCAGGAAAAGGGGATCCGCGCTGAAGCTTTCTTT.

Concerning this clonotype itself: A much larger clonotype is one base distant, so this may be a read error. This sequence joins TRBV4-1 and TRBJ2-3; D gene ambiguous. CDR3 size: 16 residues. Trimming removed 0 bases from V and 4 bases from J, with 14 bases in between. CDR1 is MGHRA, CDR2 YSYEKL, per germline. CDR3 nucleotide sequence: TGCGCCAGCAGCCAAGAGTGGCAGGTGGCAGCAGATACGCAGTATTTT. It yields the protein CASSQEWQVAADTQYF.